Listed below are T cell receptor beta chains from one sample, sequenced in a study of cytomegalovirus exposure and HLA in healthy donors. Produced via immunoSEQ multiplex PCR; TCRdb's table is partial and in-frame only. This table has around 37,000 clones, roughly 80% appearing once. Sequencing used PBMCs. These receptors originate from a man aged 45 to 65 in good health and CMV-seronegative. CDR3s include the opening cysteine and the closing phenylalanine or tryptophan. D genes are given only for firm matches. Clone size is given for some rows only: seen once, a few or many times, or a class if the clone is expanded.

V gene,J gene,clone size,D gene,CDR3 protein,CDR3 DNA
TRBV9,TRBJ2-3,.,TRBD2,CASSVVSGGLTDTQYF,TGTGCCAGCAGCGTAGTCAGCGGGGGCCTCACAGATACGCAGTATTTT
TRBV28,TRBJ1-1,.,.,CASSPWDILEAFF,TGTGCCAGCAGCCCATGGGACATTCTTGAAGCTTTCTTT
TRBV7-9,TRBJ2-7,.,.,CASSLDQGGFYEQYF,TGTGCCAGCAGCTTAGATCAGGGAGGCTTCTACGAGCAGTACTTC
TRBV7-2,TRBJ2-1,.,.,CASSSLRGDEQFF,TGTGCCAGCAGCTCTCTCAGGGGAGATGAGCAGTTCTTC
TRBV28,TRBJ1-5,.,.,CASSLLWYGRGTRNQPQHF,TGTGCCAGCAGTTTATTGTGGTATGGGAGGGGGACTCGCAATCAGCCCCAGCATTTT
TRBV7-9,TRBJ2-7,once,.,CSSSLREASYEQYF,TGTTCCAGCAGCTTGAGGGAAGCCTCCTACGAGCAGTACTTC
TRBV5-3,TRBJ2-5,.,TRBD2,CARSGQRGGRLGETQYF,TGTGCCAGAAGCGGGCAGCGGGGGGGCAGGTTAGGAGAGACCCAGTACTTC
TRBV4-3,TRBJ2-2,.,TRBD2,CASSQDVGEGSWELFF,TGCGCCAGCAGCCAAGATGTCGGGGAGGGTTCGTGGGAGCTGTTTTTT
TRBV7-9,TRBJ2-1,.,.,CASSSPGTLPNEQFF,TGTGCCAGCAGCTCCCCCGGGACTTTGCCTAATGAGCAGTTCTTC
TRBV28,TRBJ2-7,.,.,CASSPGLADYEQYF,TGTGCCAGCAGTCCTGGACTGGCTGACTACGAGCAGTACTTC
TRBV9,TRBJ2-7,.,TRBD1,CASSGTGNSYEQYF,TGTGCCAGCAGCGGGACAGGGAACTCCTACGAGCAGTACTTC
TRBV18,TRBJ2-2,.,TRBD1,CASSQRQGVDTGELFF,TGTGCCAGCTCACAAAGACAGGGGGTCGACACCGGGGAGCTGTTTTTT
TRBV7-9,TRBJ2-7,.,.,CSSSPPNPGYSYEQYF,TGTTCCAGCAGCCCCCCTAACCCAGGGTACTCCTACGAGCAGTACTTC
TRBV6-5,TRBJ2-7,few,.,CASSYGHDSYEQYF,TGTGCCAGCAGTTACGGGCACGATAGTTACGAGCAGTACTTC
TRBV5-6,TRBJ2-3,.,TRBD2,CASSSARLAGGATQYF,TGTGCCAGCAGCTCCGCGCGACTAGCGGGGGGAGCAACGCAGTATTTT
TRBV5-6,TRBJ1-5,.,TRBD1,CASSSDRERANQPQHF,TGTGCCAGCAGCTCCGACAGGGAGAGAGCAAATCAGCCCCAGCATTTT
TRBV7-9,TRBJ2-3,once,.,CASSLGGGASTQYF,TGTGCCAGCAGCCTAGGTGGGGGGGCCAGTACGCAGTATTTT
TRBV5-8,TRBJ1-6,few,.,CASTMADTSPLHF,TGTGCCAGCACCATGGCGGACACCTCACCCCTCCACTTT
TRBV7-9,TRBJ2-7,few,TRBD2,CASSLTSGSSSYEQYF,TGTGCCAGCAGCTTAACTAGCGGGTCTAGCTCCTACGAGCAGTACTTC
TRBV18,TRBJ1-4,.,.,CASSPPSNREGRLFF,TGTGCCAGCTCACCACCCTCAAACAGGGAGGGGAGACTGTTTTTT
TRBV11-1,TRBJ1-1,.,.,CASTLDSINTEAFF,TGTGCCAGCACCCTGGACAGTATCAACACTGAAGCTTTCTTT
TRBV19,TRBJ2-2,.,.,CASRQAFGELFF,TGTGCCAGTAGGCAAGCGTTCGGGGAGCTGTTTTTT
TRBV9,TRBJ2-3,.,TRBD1,CASSEEHRGPADTQYF,TGTGCCAGCAGCGAGGAACACAGGGGGCCCGCAGATACGCAGTATTTT
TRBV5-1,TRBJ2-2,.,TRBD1,CASSLSTGQHTGELFF,TGCGCCAGCAGCTTATCGACGGGACAGCATACCGGGGAGCTGTTTTTT
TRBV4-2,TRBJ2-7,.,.,CASSQDEVGYEQYF,TGTGCCAGCAGCCAAGATGAGGTAGGCTACGAGCAGTACTTC